Listed below are T cell receptor beta chains from one sample, sequenced in a study of blood T cell repertoires in COVID-19. Sequencing was performed with immunoSEQ multiplex PCR; in TCRdb, only in-frame clones are kept and a portion is missing. Counted here are 190,000 or so clones, over 75% occurring once; the ten biggest clones make up approximately 15%. Sequences were obtained from peripheral blood. The receptors were gathered from a man between 45 and 60 years old who had recovered from COVID-19. CDR3s include the opening cysteine and the closing phenylalanine or tryptophan. D genes are given only for firm matches. Clone size is given for some rows only: seen once, a few or many times, or a class if the clone is expanded.

TRBV7-3	.	TRBJ2-2	.	CASSLNRHNTGELFF	TGTGCCAGCAGCTTAAACCGACACAACACCGGGGAGCTGTTTTTT
TRBV7-9	.	TRBJ2-5	TRBD1	CASSLGRGSGRGETQYF	TGTGCCAGCAGCTTAGGCAGGGGGAGCGGCCGAGGGGAGACCCAGTACTTC
TRBV27	.	TRBJ2-7	.	CASSSQGGLDEQYF	TGTGCCAGCAGCAGCCAGGGAGGCTTGGACGAGCAGTACTTC
TRBV10-3	many	TRBJ2-1	TRBD2	CAISDSSGRNINEQFF	TGTGCCATCAGTGATTCTAGCGGGAGAAATATAAATGAGCAGTTCTTC
TRBV9	.	TRBJ2-1	TRBD1	CASKGQGFLDEQFF	TGTGCCAGCAAGGGACAGGGTTTCCTCGATGAGCAGTTCTTC
TRBV28	.	TRBJ2-5	TRBD2	CASSTLAGVDEQQETQYF	TGTGCCAGCAGCACCCTAGCGGGAGTCGACGAGCAGCAGGAGACCCAGTACTTC
TRBV5-4	.	TRBJ2-1	TRBD2	CASSPPSGRDGNEQFF	TGTGCCAGCAGCCCCCCTAGCGGGAGGGATGGTAATGAGCAGTTCTTC
TRBV7-7	.	TRBJ1-3	.	CASSPLTTGYGNTIYF	TGTGCCAGCAGCCCGCTCACCACAGGGTATGGAAACACCATATATTTT
TRBV5-6	few	TRBJ2-2	TRBD1	CASSPGTGNTGELFF	TGTGCCAGCAGCCCCGGGACAGGTAACACCGGGGAGCTGTTTTTT
TRBV28	.	TRBJ1-2	.	CASNLGGSGYTF	TGTGCCAGCAACCTCGGCGGTAGTGGCTACACCTTC
TRBV25-1	.	TRBJ1-2	.	CASSEGLLSYGYTF	TGTGCCAGCAGTGAGGGACTTCTCAGCTATGGCTACACCTTC
TRBV4-2	.	TRBJ2-5	.	CASSQADRVRKETQYF	TGTGCCAGCAGCCAAGCCGATCGGGTGCGAAAAGAGACCCAGTACTTC
TRBV11-2	.	TRBJ2-7	.	CASSSDRDSYEQYF	TGTGCCAGCAGCAGTGACAGAGACTCCTACGAGCAGTACTTC
TRBV5-1	once	TRBJ2-1	TRBD2	CASSLDGLARDNEQFF	TGCGCCAGCAGCTTGGACGGACTAGCGCGGGACAATGAGCAGTTCTTC
TRBV13	few	TRBJ2-1	TRBD2	CASSSGTSVAEQFF	TGTGCCAGCAGCTCTGGGACTAGCGTTGCTGAGCAGTTCTTC
TRBV9	.	TRBJ2-7	.	CASSQGPDGDYEQYF	TGTGCCAGCAGCCAGGGTCCGGACGGAGACTACGAGCAGTACTTC
TRBV5-4	.	TRBJ1-4	TRBD1	CASSWTGANEKLFF	TGTGCCAGCAGCTGGACAGGGGCTAATGAAAAACTGTTTTTT
TRBV29-1	.	TRBJ2-7	TRBD2	CSVDTVGSGSVYEQYF	TGCAGCGTTGATACAGTCGGTAGCGGGAGCGTGTACGAGCAGTACTTC
TRBV28	.	TRBJ2-7	.	CASSPGDYEQYF	TGTGCCAGCAGCCCGGGGGACTACGAGCAGTACTTC
TRBV30	.	TRBJ1-1	.	CAWSITGPIF	TGTGCCTGGAGTATAACAGGGCCGATCTTT
TRBV28	.	TRBJ1-2	TRBD1	CASRRTGQGTYGYTF	TGTGCCAGCAGGCGCACGGGACAGGGAACCTATGGCTACACCTTC
TRBV9	.	TRBJ2-2	TRBD2	CASSVGAGLAGWTGELFF	TGTGCCAGCAGCGTAGGCGCGGGACTAGCGGGATGGACCGGGGAGCTGTTTTTT
TRBV11-2	.	TRBJ2-2	TRBD1	CASSEGQGAIPGELFF	TGTGCCAGCAGCGAAGGACAGGGGGCTATCCCCGGGGAGCTGTTTTTT
TRBV12-3/TRBV12-4	.	TRBJ2-1	TRBD2	CASGTSGDNEQFF	TGTGCCAGCGGGACTAGCGGCGACAATGAGCAGTTCTTC
TRBV29-1	.	TRBJ2-5	.	CSVNAGGWETQYF	TGCAGCGTAAATGCAGGAGGATGGGAGACCCAGTACTTC
TRBV15	.	TRBJ2-1	.	CATSGRTRALYNEQFF	TGTGCCACCAGCGGGAGGACGAGGGCCCTCTACAATGAGCAGTTCTTC
TRBV5-1	.	TRBJ2-1	TRBD2	CASSLRGTSSYNEQFF	TGCGCCAGCAGCCTGCGGGGGACCAGCTCCTACAATGAGCAGTTCTTC
TRBV28	few	TRBJ1-1	.	CASSLVRGWNTEAFF	TGTGCCAGCAGTTTAGTCAGGGGCTGGAACACTGAAGCTTTCTTT
TRBV7-8	.	TRBJ2-1	.	CASSPRRSSYNEQFF	TGTGCCAGCAGCCCCCGGAGGAGCTCCTACAATGAGCAGTTCTTC
TRBV5-4	.	TRBJ1-2	.	CASSLYRGGASNYGYTF	TGTGCCAGCAGCTTGTATAGGGGCGGCGCTTCTAACTATGGCTACACCTTT
TRBV2	.	TRBJ2-5	.	CASSEAWDISETQYF	TGTGCCAGCAGTGAAGCCTGGGACATTTCAGAGACCCAGTACTTC
TRBV3-1/TRBV3-2	few	TRBJ2-1	.	CASRDTQGQQFF	TGTGCCAGCAGAGATACGCAGGGTCAGCAGTTCTTC
TRBV28	.	TRBJ1-1	TRBD1	CASRYSQGGTEAFF	TGTGCCAGCAGGTATTCACAGGGGGGCACTGAAGCTTTCTTT
TRBV28	.	TRBJ1-5	TRBD1	CASSYAGRGLYQPQHF	TGTGCCAGCAGTTATGCGGGCAGGGGGTTATATCAGCCCCAGCATTTT
TRBV5-4	.	TRBJ2-7	TRBD2	CASSSGLAGGSFPTAYEQYF	TGTGCCAGCAGCTCAGGACTAGCGGGAGGTTCTTTTCCCACCGCGTACGAGCAGTACTTC
TRBV27	few	TRBJ1-1	.	CASSQDGDVYTEAFF	TGTGCCAGCAGCCAAGACGGAGACGTATACACTGAAGCTTTCTTT
TRBV5-1	.	TRBJ1-2	.	CASSPGIETRGYTF	TGCGCCAGCAGCCCAGGTATTGAGACGCGTGGCTACACCTTC
TRBV29-1	.	TRBJ1-4	.	CSYRGSTNEKLFF	TGCAGCTATAGAGGCTCAACTAATGAAAAACTGTTTTTT
TRBV27	few	TRBJ2-7	TRBD1	CASSHRKGADQNSYEQYF	TGTGCCAGCAGTCATCGAAAGGGGGCCGACCAGAATTCCTACGAGCAGTACTTC
TRBV6-4	few	TRBJ2-2	.	CASSVEGAKTGELFF	TGTGCCAGCAGTGTCGAAGGGGCTAAGACCGGGGAGCTGTTTTTT
TRBV6-5	.	TRBJ1-5	TRBD1	CASSYSKTGGQPQHF	TGTGCCAGCAGTTACTCGAAGACAGGGGGTCAGCCCCAGCATTTT
TRBV29-1	.	TRBJ2-3	.	CSGHLGARDTQYF	TGCAGCGGGCACCTGGGGGCGCGAGATACGCAGTATTTT
TRBV11-2	once	TRBJ2-1	.	CASSLDRNNEQFF	TGTGCCAGCAGCTTAGACAGAAACAATGAGCAGTTCTTC
TRBV5-1	.	TRBJ1-1	TRBD1	CASSGTEHKMNTEAFF	TGCGCCAGCTCCGGGACAGAACACAAGATGAACACTGAAGCTTTCTTT
TRBV25-1	.	TRBJ2-7	.	CASSETRGSDEQYF	TGTGCCAGCAGTGAGACCAGGGGATCGGACGAGCAGTACTTC
TRBV7-2	few	TRBJ1-1	.	CASSLVRVDLSEAFF	TGTGCCAGCAGCTTAGTTCGGGTGGATCTTTCTGAAGCTTTCTTT
TRBV11-3	.	TRBJ2-7	.	CASSLVHEVLSSYEQYF	TGTGCCAGCAGCTTAGTTCATGAGGTCCTCTCTTCCTACGAGCAGTACTTC
TRBV19	.	TRBJ2-6	TRBD2	CASSSGRGSGANVLTF	TGTGCCAGTAGTAGCGGGAGAGGGTCTGGGGCCAACGTCCTGACTTTC
TRBV29-1	.	TRBJ2-1	.	CSVQPVMGPYNEQFF	TGCAGCGTTCAACCCGTGATGGGGCCCTACAATGAGCAGTTCTTC
TRBV29-1	.	TRBJ2-7	.	CSVFTGIYEQYF	TGCAGCGTTTTCACAGGGATCTACGAGCAGTACTTC